These T cell receptor beta chains were read from a single sample in a study of shared clonotypes between healthy human individuals. TCRdb's table, derived via immunoSEQ multiplex PCR, lists solely in-frame clones and lacks some. The data hold 2 million to 2.5 million clones, with about nine tenths observed a single time. The sample taken for sequencing was naive CD4+ T cells from PBMCs. Receptors originate from a man aged 18 to 35 in good health. Some clones in this sample may be carry-over from other donors' samples. Each CDR3 is given with its conserved first and last residue. The D gene is left open where the match is weak. The size entry is marked missing in some rows and otherwise reads once, few, many or a size class.

size	J	D	V	DNA	CDR3
NA	TRBJ1-1	NA	TRBV20-1	TGCAGTGCTAGAGTCCGGGGTGAAGCTTTCTTT	CSARVRGEAFF
NA	TRBJ2-4	NA	TRBV2	TGTGCCAGCAACCCTACGGGGGTGGAAAACATTCAGTACTTC	CASNPTGVENIQYF
NA	TRBJ1-5	NA	TRBV15	TGTGCCATTTCTCAGGGAACTAGCAATCAGCCCCAGCATTTT	CAISQGTSNQPQHF
NA	TRBJ1-4	NA	TRBV25-1	TGTGCCAGCAGCCCGCCTGGGGGGCAGGAAAAACTGTTTTTT	CASSPPGGQEKLFF
NA	TRBJ1-1	NA	TRBV20-1	TGCAGTGCCGCAAGGACTGAAGCTTTCTTT	CSAARTEAFF
NA	TRBJ2-1	NA	TRBV2	TGTGCCAGCAGTGCCCGGCTAGCCGATGAGCAGTTCTTC	CASSARLADEQFF
NA	TRBJ1-1	NA	TRBV2	TGTGCCAGCAGTGAAGCGGGGTTTGGGGTCGATGAAGCTTTCTTT	CASSEAGFGVDEAFF
once	TRBJ1-1	NA	TRBV6-1	TGTGCCAGCAGGCCCGTGGAAGGGGCGAACACTGAAGCTTTCTTT	CASRPVEGANTEAFF
NA	TRBJ2-1	NA	TRBV19	TGTGCCAGTAGTATACCCCCGCTCAATGAGCAGTTCTTC	CASSIPPLNEQFF
once	TRBJ2-1	NA	TRBV5-1	TGCGCCAGCAGCGGGGGATCTATCTACAATGAGCAGTTCTTC	CASSGGSIYNEQFF
NA	TRBJ2-1	TRBD2	TRBV5-4	TGTGCCGTAATTACTGGCGGGAGGGCCGGCTACAATGAGCAGTTCTTC	CAVITGGRAGYNEQFF
NA	TRBJ2-2	TRBD2	TRBV7-7	TGTGCCAGCAGCCCGGGACTAGCGGGAGATGCCGGGGAGCTGTTTTTT	CASSPGLAGDAGELFF
NA	TRBJ1-5	NA	TRBV18	TGTGCCAGCTCATTAGACAGCCTCAATCAGCCCCAGCATTTT	CASSLDSLNQPQHF
NA	TRBJ1-5	NA	TRBV19	TGTGCCAGTAGTACTGGGAGACCGATTTATAGCAATCAGCCCCAGCATTTT	CASSTGRPIYSNQPQHF
NA	TRBJ2-3	TRBD2	TRBV5-1	TGCGCCAGCAGCTTGGTTCGGAGCGGGAGGAAGAGCACAGATACGCAGTATTTT	CASSLVRSGRKSTDTQYF
NA	TRBJ2-3	NA	TRBV7-2	TGTGCCAGCAGCGTGGGACGGCGGGGCACAGATACGCAGTATTTT	CASSVGRRGTDTQYF
few	TRBJ1-2	TRBD1	TRBV5-4	TGTGCCAGCAGGTCGGGAACAGGGGGGATCTATGGCTACACCTTC	CASRSGTGGIYGYTF
NA	TRBJ1-2	TRBD1	TRBV5-5	TGTGCCAGCAGCTTGATGGACAGGGGAGGCTATGGCTACACCTTC	CASSLMDRGGYGYTF
NA	TRBJ2-1	NA	TRBV5-1	TGCGCCAGCAGCTTTAGCCCGGTTTCGAATGAGCAGTTCTTC	CASSFSPVSNEQFF
NA	TRBJ2-3	NA	TRBV6-1	TGTGCCAGCAGGACGACAGTGACAGATACGCAGTATTTT	CASRTTVTDTQYF
NA	TRBJ2-7	NA	TRBV7-9	TGTGCCAGCAGCTTAAGACCCTACGAGCAGTACTTC	CASSLRPYEQYF
NA	TRBJ2-2	NA	TRBV5-1	TGCGCCAGCAGCTTACGCCCCGGGAACACCGGGGAGCTGTTTTTT	CASSLRPGNTGELFF
NA	TRBJ2-1	NA	TRBV5-1	TGCGCCAGCAGCAAAAGCCAGGGGTACAATGAGCAGTTCTTC	CASSKSQGYNEQFF
NA	TRBJ2-7	NA	TRBV5-1	TGCGCCAGCAGCTTGTGGGGGGGCACGGCCTACGAGCAGTACTTC	CASSLWGGTAYEQYF
once	TRBJ2-3	NA	TRBV27	TGTGCCAGCTGTAAGGAAGATACGCAGTATTTT	CASCKEDTQYF
few	TRBJ1-1	NA	TRBV5-1	TGCGCCAGCAGCTTGGGTGGTGGGGGCACTGAAGCTTTCTTT	CASSLGGGGTEAFF
NA	TRBJ2-3	TRBD1	TRBV2	TGTGCCAGCAGTGAAAGGACAGGGGGAGATACGCAGTATTTT	CASSERTGGDTQYF
few	TRBJ1-4	NA	TRBV28	TGTGCCAGCAGTTTTTTGGGAGAAAAACTGTTTTTT	CASSFLGEKLFF
NA	TRBJ2-7	NA	TRBV5-1	TGCGCCAGCACCAAGGGGCCCCCCGTATTTCTATTCTCCTACGAGCAGTACTTC	CASTKGPPVFLFSYEQYF
NA	TRBJ2-7	NA	TRBV4-1	TGCGCCAGCAGCCAAGGAGGGACCCGCGGACGGAGCTCCTACGAGCAGTACTTC	CASSQGGTRGRSSYEQYF
NA	TRBJ1-3	NA	TRBV5-8	TGTGCCAGCAGCGTGGACAGAGGCTCTGGAAACACCATATATTTT	CASSVDRGSGNTIYF
NA	TRBJ2-1	TRBD2	TRBV11-2	TGTGCCAGCAGTTCCATAGCGGGAGGGCCCCACAATGAGCAGTTCTTC	CASSSIAGGPHNEQFF